The T cell receptor (beta chain) under discussion was sequenced for a study of CD8 T cells in Susac syndrome. Random hexamers primed reverse transcription of about 0.45 to 1 ug RNA. TCRdb analysed the immunoSEQ multiplex PCR reads with MiXCR anew, one entry per CDR3 protein. The sample records about 150,000 distinct CDR3 sequences, roughly 95% being singletons. After removal of 2 bases from V and 7 bases from J, the junction contained 3 bases not matched to a gene. The CDR3 sequence is 14 residues long. The germline gives CDR1 MNHEY, CDR2 SVGEGT. This TCR came from a human donor with Susac syndrome. Sequencing used CD4+ T cells from PBMCs. The V gene is TRBV6-2 or TRBV6-3, the J gene TRBJ1-5; 9 positions match TRBD1. The CDR3 spells CASSYTGGRQPQHF. CDR3 DNA sequence: TGTGCCAGCAGTTACACAGGGGGCCGGCAGCCCCAGCATTTT.